This T cell receptor beta chain was captured in a study of blood T cell repertoires in COVID-19. The protocol was immunoSEQ multiplex PCR, while the TCRdb copy is restricted to in-frame clones and leaves out a portion. The sample holds about 320,000 clones, approximately 90% seen once. The CDR3 has 15 residues. Germline V gene data show CDR1 as MNHEY and CDR2 as SVGAGI. V trimming: 3 bases; J trimming: 4 bases; junction bases outside the gene matches: 8. The sequence was collected from a young woman who had recovered from COVID-19. The rearrangement links TRBV6-5 to TRBJ1-2; TRBD1 agrees at 7 bases. The sample consisted of PBMCs or T cells enriched from blood (not recorded which). DNA of the CDR3: TGTGCCAGCAGTTATGGATCCCCAGGGGGCTATGGCTACACCTTC. Amino acids: CASSYGSPGGYGYTF.